The 23 T cell receptor beta chains below were found in one sample sequenced in a study of blood T cell repertoires in COVID-19. The method was immunoSEQ multiplex PCR; TCRdb's version includes in-frame clones alone and lacks a portion of them. The sample consists of over 250,000 clones, approximately 84% of them appearing once. The sample comprised peripheral blood. These receptors were collected from a human donor with COVID-19, enrolled during active disease. The donor label of this sample is uncertain.

This clone was detected only once. The chain couples TRBV2 to TRBJ2-7; maybe TRBD1 (6 bases). Germline-derived CDR1 and CDR2 are SNHLY and FYNNEI. V was cut by 7 bases and J by 5 bases, with 12 bases left in between. The CDR3 runs to 12 residues. CDR3 loop: CASTGDLNEQYF. CDR3 DNA sequence: TGTGCCAGCACAGGGGATCTCAACGAGCAGTACTTC.

The chain couples TRBV7-3 to TRBJ2-1; 7 positions agree with TRBD2. The CDR3 is 15 amino acids. V was clipped by 2 bases and J by 5 bases; unmatched bases: 6. Germline CDR1 is SGHTA and CDR2 is FQGTGA. The CDR3 spells CASSLSASGHNEQFF. The CDR3 DNA follows: TGTGCCAGCAGCTTATCGGCTAGCGGTCACAATGAGCAGTTCTTC.

The chain links TRBV23-1 to TRBJ2-2; D is unclear. TRBV23-1 is an open reading frame whose function is uncertain. V lost 4 bases and J 3 bases, leaving 3 bases between the germline ends. CDR3 length equals 12 residues. The CDR3 DNA follows: TGCGCCAGCAGTCCAGACACCGGGGAGCTGTTTTTT. Translation gives CASSPDTGELFF.

CDR3 residues: CSGATSTDTQYF. The CDR3, as DNA: TGCAGCGGGGCCACTAGCACAGATACGCAGTATTTT. J is TRBJ2-3 and V is TRBV29-1; no reliable D call. The CDR3 consists of 12 residues. V was clipped by 7 bases and J by 0 bases, with 8 bases between them. Germline lookup yields CDR1 SQVTM and CDR2 ANQGSEA.

The chain carries TRBV28 and TRBJ2-7; TRBD1 matches 11 bases. The junction had 3 bases not matched to a gene; V was cut back by 3 bases and J by 5 bases. The CDR3 is 14 amino acids. Germline CDR1 is MDHEN and CDR2 is SYDVKM. The CDR3, as DNA: TGTGCCAGCAGTTTTGGACAGGGGGCGGACGAGCAGTACTTC. This encodes CASSFGQGADEQYF.

The chain employs TRBV29-1 and TRBJ2-7, with 8 bases aligning to TRBD1. Germline values: CDR1 SQVTM, CDR2 ANQGSEA. V shed 6 bases, J shed 5 bases, and the junction held 12 bases outside the gene matches. The length of the CDR3 is 14 residues. CDR3 amino acids: CSVVRTGSYDEQYF. The DNA for the CDR3 is TGCAGCGTCGTACGGACAGGGTCCTACGACGAGCAGTACTTC.

The V and J genes are TRBV19 and TRBJ1-1; TRBD1 aligns across 7 bases. The germline V gene has CDR1 LNHDA and CDR2 SQIVND (reference sequence). V trimming: 5 bases; J trimming: 7 bases; junction bases outside the gene matches: 10. The CDR3 contains 14 residues. DNA of the CDR3: TGTGCCAGTAGTCCGGGACACAGGGGAGGTGAAGCTTTCTTT. Translating gives CASSPGHRGGEAFF.

The chain combines TRBV29-1 with TRBJ2-5, with 9 bases that match TRBD1. With 4 bases clipped from V and 4 bases from J, the junction kept 7 bases outside the gene matches. This CDR3 has 14 residues. In germline, CDR1 is SQVTM, CDR2 ANQGSEA. CDR3 sequence reads: CSVVQGAQGETQYF. DNA of the CDR3: TGCAGCGTTGTACAGGGGGCTCAGGGAGAGACCCAGTACTTC. The entire variable domain, with the rest obtained from reference TRBV29-1 and TRBJ2-5, is as follows: SAVISQKPSRDICQRGTSLTIQCQVDSQVTMMFWYRQQPGQSLTLIATANQGSEATYESGFVIDKFPISRPNLTFSTLTVSNMSPEDSSIYLCSVVQGAQGETQYFGPGTRLLVL.

J is TRBJ1-5 and V is TRBV6-5; 7 nucleotides line up with TRBD1. The V segment lost 6 bases and the J segment 7 bases; nucleotides outside the gene matches: 9. This CDR3 has 14 amino acids. Germline V gene sequence: CDR1 MNHEY, CDR2 SVGAGI. This CDR3 is CASSPGQAVQPQHF. The CDR3 region has the DNA TGTGCCAGCAGCCCAGGACAGGCGGTACAGCCCCAGCATTTT.

The chain carries TRBV4-1 and TRBJ2-4; D might be TRBD2 (5 bases). Germline-derived CDR1 and CDR2 are MGHRA and YSYEKL. Trimming took 2 bases from V and 1 from J, leaving 15 bases between them. CDR3 length: 17 residues. CDR3: CASSQPVRGVAKNIQYF. CDR3 nucleotide sequence: TGCGCCAGCAGCCAACCCGTACGGGGAGTGGCCAAAAACATTCAGTACTTC.

Concerning this clone itself: One end of the junction is discordant with germline, which a read error may explain. The chain combines TRBV4-3 with TRBJ2-1, with D perhaps matching TRBD2 (5 bases). CDR1 and CDR2 (germline): LGHNA, YSLEER. The CDR3 is 16 amino acids. The CDR3 DNA follows: TGCGCTAGCAGCCCCTCCCTGGGGAGCTCCTACAATGAGCAGTTCTTC. It encodes CASSPSLGSSYNEQFF.

A single count supports this clone. V gene TRBV6-6 combines with J gene TRBJ2-1; no clear D gene. This CDR3 contains 13 residues. Trimming left V 2 bases short and J 9 bases short, with 11 bases between. Germline CDR1 reads MNHNY; CDR2 reads SVGAGI (reference sequence). Here the CDR3 reads CASSYPPGTEQFF. As DNA, the CDR3 is TGTGCCAGCAGTTACCCGCCAGGAACTGAGCAGTTCTTC.

This clone was seen once. Other DNA sequences from this sample encode an identical CDR3 as well. V gene TRBV18 combines with J gene TRBJ1-1, with D unresolved. V shed 2 bases and J shed 5 bases, with 9 bases lying between them. Germline CDR1 is KGHSH and CDR2 is LQKENI. CDR3 length equals 13 residues. The CDR3 loop reads CASSPRAYTEAFF. In DNA form, the CDR3 reads TGTGCCAGCTCACCAAGAGCGTATACTGAAGCTTTCTTT. The full variable domain, rest sourced from reference TRBV18 and TRBJ1-1, is NAGVMQNPRHLVRRRGQEARLRCSPMKGHSHVYWYRQLPEEGLKFMVYLQKENIIDESGMPKERFSAEFPKEGPSILRIQQVVRGDSAAYFCASSPRAYTEAFFGQGTRLTVV.

This sequence joins TRBV14 and TRBJ2-2, with 8 bases that match TRBD2. The CDR3 runs to 17 residues. CDR1 is SGHDN, CDR2 FVKESK, per germline. J was trimmed by 8 bases and V by 0 bases; bases with no gene match: 11. The CDR3 coding sequence is TGTGCCAGCAGCCAAGATGGCCTAGCGGGTTTCCCGGGGGAGCTGTTTTTT. Translating gives CASSQDGLAGFPGELFF.

The chain uses TRBV15 and TRBJ2-3; perhaps TRBD1 as D (5 bases). Germline V lookup: CDR1 LNHNV, CDR2 YYDKDF (reference sequence). The CDR3 sequence is 15 residues long. V dropped 5 bases and J dropped 0 bases, with 12 bases sitting between them. The CDR3 is CATSLDNLSTDTQYF. CDR3 coding DNA: TGTGCCACCAGCCTGGACAACCTTAGCACAGATACGCAGTATTTT.

The chain has TRBV12-3 or TRBV12-4 and TRBJ1-1; 7 bases fit TRBD1. V lost 6 bases, J lost 11 bases, and 9 bases stayed unmatched. The CDR3 is made up of 12 amino acids. For the CDR3, the DNA is TGTGCCAGCAGCGCGACAGGGAGGCTTGCTTTCTTT. It yields the protein CASSATGRLAFF.

The genes are TRBV7-3 and TRBJ2-3, with TRBD2 identical over 14 bases. This CDR3 is 16 amino acids long. From germline, CDR1 is SGHTA and CDR2 FQGTGA. V gave up 5 bases and J gave up 9 bases; unmatched junction bases: 10. Here the CDR3 DNA reads TGTGCCAGCAGCATACACGGGACTAGCGGGAGCGGAACGCAGTATTTT. Encoded protein: CASSIHGTSGSGTQYF.

The rearrangement uses TRBV7-9 and TRBJ2-7; TRBD2 might be the D (5 bases). V was trimmed by 5 bases and J by 2 bases, leaving 13 bases between them. The germline V gene has CDR1 SEHNR and CDR2 FQNEAQ (reference sequence). This CDR3 spans 14 amino acids. In DNA form, the CDR3 reads TGTGCCAGCAGCAGGTCGACGGGGACCTACGAGCAGTACTTC. Protein: CASSRSTGTYEQYF.

This clone has a handful of counts. This chain joins TRBV5-1 and TRBJ2-6, with TRBD2 identical over 8 bases. Germline-derived CDR1 and CDR2 are SGHRS and YFSETQ. CDR3 length: 18 amino acids. The trim removed 1 base at V and 0 bases at J, leaving 6 bases unmatched. CDR3 sequence (DNA): TGCGCCAGCAGCTTGAGCGGGGGTCCTGGCTCTGGGGCCAACGTCCTGACTTTC. This sequence encodes CASSLSGGPGSGANVLTF.

The CDR3 coding sequence is TGCGCCAGCAGCCTCCAGGTAGGGGGTTCCTACGAGCAGTACTTC. Amino acid sequence: CASSLQVGGSYEQYF. The chain is built from TRBV5-1 and TRBJ2-7; D perhaps matches TRBD1 (6 bases). Looked up from germline, CDR1 is SGHRS and CDR2 is YFSETQ. Trimming stripped 4 bases from V and 1 base from J, with 15 bases between. CDR3 length: 15 residues. The full variable domain, rest sourced from reference TRBV5-1 and TRBJ2-7, is KAGVTQTPRYLIKTRGQQVTLSCSPISGHRSVSWYQQTPGQGLQFLFEYFSETQRNKGNFPGRFSGRQFSNSRSEMNVSTLELGDSALYLCASSLQVGGSYEQYFGPGTRLTVT.

The V and J genes are TRBV28 and TRBJ2-5; 8 bases are a match to TRBD1. The CDR3 has 14 residues. CDR1 is MDHEN and CDR2 is SYDVKM in the germline V gene. J was trimmed by 1 base and V by 5 bases; bases with no gene match: 3. The CDR3 loop is CASSVDRVQETQYF. DNA of the CDR3: TGTGCCAGCAGTGTGGACAGGGTCCAAGAGACCCAGTACTTC.

The CDR3 nucleotides read TGTGCCAGCAGTTACGCTGGGCGACAGGGATATGGCTACACCTTC. This gives the protein CASSYAGRQGYGYTF. The V and J genes are TRBV6-5 and TRBJ1-2; 7 positions match TRBD1. This CDR3 region has 15 residues. Germline CDR1 MNHEY, CDR2 SVGAGI. With V trimmed by 2 bases and J by 5 bases, 8 bases remained unmatched.

The rearrangement links TRBV19 to TRBJ2-1; TRBD2 aligns across 10 bases. The trim removed 1 base at V and 13 bases at J, leaving 10 bases unmatched. CDR3 size: 15 residues. The germline gives CDR1 LNHDA, CDR2 SQIVND (reference sequence). The CDR3 DNA reads TGTGCCAGTAGTATAGGGCTAGCGGGAGAGACTGTCCAGTTCTTC. Translation gives CASSIGLAGETVQFF.